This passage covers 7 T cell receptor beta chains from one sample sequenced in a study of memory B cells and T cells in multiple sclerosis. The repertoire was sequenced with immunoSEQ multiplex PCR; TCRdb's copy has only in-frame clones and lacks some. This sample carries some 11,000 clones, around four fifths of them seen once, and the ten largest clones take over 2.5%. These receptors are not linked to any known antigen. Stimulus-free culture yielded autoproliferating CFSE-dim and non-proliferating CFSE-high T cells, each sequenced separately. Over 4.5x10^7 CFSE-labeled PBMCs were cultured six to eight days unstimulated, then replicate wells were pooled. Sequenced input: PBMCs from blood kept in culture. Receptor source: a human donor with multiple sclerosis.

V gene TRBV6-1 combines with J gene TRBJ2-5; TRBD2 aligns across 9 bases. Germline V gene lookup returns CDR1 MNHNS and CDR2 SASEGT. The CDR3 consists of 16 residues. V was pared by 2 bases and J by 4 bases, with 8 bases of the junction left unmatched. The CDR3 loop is CASSEWGGGAGETQYF. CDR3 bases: TGTGCCAGCAGTGAATGGGGCGGGGGGGCCGGAGAGACCCAGTACTTC.

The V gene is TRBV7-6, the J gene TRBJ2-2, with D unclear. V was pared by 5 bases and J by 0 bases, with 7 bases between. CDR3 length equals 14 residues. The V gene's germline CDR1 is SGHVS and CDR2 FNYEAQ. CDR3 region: CASSPEPNTGELFF. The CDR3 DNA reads TGTGCCAGCAGCCCAGAGCCGAACACCGGGGAGCTGTTTTTT.

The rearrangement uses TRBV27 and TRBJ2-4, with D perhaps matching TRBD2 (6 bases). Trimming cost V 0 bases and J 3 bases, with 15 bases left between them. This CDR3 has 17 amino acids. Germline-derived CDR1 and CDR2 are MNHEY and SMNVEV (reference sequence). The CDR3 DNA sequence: TGTGCCAGCAGTTTATCGATGATAGCGGATGGCAAAAACATTCAGTACTTC. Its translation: CASSLSMIADGKNIQYF.

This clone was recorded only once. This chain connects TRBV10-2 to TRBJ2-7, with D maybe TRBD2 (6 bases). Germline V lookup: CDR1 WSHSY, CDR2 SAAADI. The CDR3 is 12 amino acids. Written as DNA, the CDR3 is TGCGCTCACGGAGGGAACTCCTACGAGCAGTACTTC. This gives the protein CAHGGNSYEQYF.

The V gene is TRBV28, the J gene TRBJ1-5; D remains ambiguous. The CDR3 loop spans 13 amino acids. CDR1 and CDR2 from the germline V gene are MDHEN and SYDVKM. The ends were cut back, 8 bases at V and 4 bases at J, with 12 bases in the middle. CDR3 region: CASDEEVNQPQHF. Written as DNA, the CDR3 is TGTGCCAGCGATGAGGAGGTTAATCAGCCCCAGCATTTT. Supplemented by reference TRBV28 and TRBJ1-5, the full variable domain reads DVKVTQSSRYLVKRTGEKVFLECVQDMDHENMFWYRQDPGLGLRLIYFSYDVKMKEKGDIPEGYSVSREKKERFSLILESASTNQTSMYLCASDEEVNQPQHFGDGTRLSIL.

The DNA of the CDR3 is TGTGCCAGCAGGGTAGTAGGGGGAGGGAATCAGCCCCAGCATTTT. Its translation: CASRVVGGGNQPQHF. The rearrangement links TRBV27 to TRBJ1-5, with D maybe TRBD1 (6 bases). This CDR3 has 15 amino acids. Trimming left V 6 bases short and J 4 bases short, with 16 bases between. Germline V gives CDR1 MNHEY, CDR2 SMNVEV (reference sequence).

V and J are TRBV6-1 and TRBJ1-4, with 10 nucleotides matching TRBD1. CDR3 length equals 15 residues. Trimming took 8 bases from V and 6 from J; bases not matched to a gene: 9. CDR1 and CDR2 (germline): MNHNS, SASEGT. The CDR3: CASSESDRGHEKLFF. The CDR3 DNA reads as TGTGCCAGCTCCGAGTCCGACAGGGGGCATGAAAAACTGTTTTTT.